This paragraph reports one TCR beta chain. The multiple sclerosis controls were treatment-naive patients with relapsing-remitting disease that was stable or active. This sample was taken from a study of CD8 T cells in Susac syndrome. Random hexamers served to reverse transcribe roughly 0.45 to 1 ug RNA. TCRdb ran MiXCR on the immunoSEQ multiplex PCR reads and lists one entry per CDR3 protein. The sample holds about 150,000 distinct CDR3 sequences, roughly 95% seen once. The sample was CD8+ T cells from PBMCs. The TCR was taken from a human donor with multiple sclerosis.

The CDR3 spells CASSFTLTGNYGYTF. The CDR3 bases are TGTGCCAGCAGTTTCACCCTGACAGGGAACTATGGCTACACCTTC. The chain combines TRBV27 with TRBJ1-2, with 7 nucleotides matching TRBD1. This CDR3 has 15 amino acids. Germline CDR1 is MNHEY and CDR2 is SMNVEV (reference sequence). V trimming: 3 bases; J trimming: 2 bases; junction bases outside the gene matches: 6.